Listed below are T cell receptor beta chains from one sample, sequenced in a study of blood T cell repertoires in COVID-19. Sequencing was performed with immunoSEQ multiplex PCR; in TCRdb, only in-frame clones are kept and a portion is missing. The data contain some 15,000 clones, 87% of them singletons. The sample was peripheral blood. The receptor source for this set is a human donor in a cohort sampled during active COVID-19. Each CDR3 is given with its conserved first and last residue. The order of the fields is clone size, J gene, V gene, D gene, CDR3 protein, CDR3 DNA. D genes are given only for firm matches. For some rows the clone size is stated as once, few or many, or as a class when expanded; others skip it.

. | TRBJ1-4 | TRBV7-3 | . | CASSLARVGNEKLFF | TGTGCCAGCAGCTTAGCGCGGGTGGGAAACGAAAAACTGTTTTTT
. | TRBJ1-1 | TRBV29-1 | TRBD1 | CSVDSTTGGNTEAFF | TGCAGCGTAGATAGTACGACAGGGGGGAACACTGAAGCTTTCTTT
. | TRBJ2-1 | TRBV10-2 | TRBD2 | CASREMSGRADREQFF | TGCGCCAGCAGGGAGATGAGCGGGAGGGCCGATAGGGAGCAGTTCTTC
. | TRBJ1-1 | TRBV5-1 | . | CASSFDTNTEAFF | TGCGCCAGCAGCTTCGACACGAACACTGAAGCTTTCTTT
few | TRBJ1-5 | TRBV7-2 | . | CASSWFGSRYSNQPQHF | TGTGCCAGCAGCTGGTTCGGGAGCAGGTATAGCAATCAGCCCCAGCATTTT
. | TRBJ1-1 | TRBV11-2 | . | CASSFPPTRSGGTEAFF | TGTGCCAGCAGCTTCCCACCGACCCGGAGTGGTGGCACTGAAGCTTTCTTT
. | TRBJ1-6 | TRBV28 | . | CATNGAGGRSPLHF | TGTGCCACTAATGGAGCGGGGGGGCGTTCACCCCTCCACTTT
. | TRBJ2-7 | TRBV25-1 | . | CASSARGEQYF | TGTGCCAGCAGTGCTAGAGGCGAGCAGTACTTC
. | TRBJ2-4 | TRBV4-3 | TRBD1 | CASSRIQGSGNIQYF | TGCGCCAGCAGCCGGATACAGGGGTCGGGAAACATTCAGTACTTC
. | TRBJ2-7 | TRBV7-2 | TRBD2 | CASSPWTSGAYEQYF | TGTGCCAGCAGCCCCTGGACTAGCGGAGCCTACGAGCAGTACTTC
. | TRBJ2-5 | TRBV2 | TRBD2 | CASSEARGTSGSEETQYF | TGTGCCAGCAGTGAAGCTCGGGGGACTAGCGGGAGTGAAGAGACCCAGTACTTC
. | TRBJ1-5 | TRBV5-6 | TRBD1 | CASSNRDRDGQPQHF | TGTGCCAGCAGCAACCGGGACAGGGATGGGCAGCCCCAGCATTTT
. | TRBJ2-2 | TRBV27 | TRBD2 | CASSFLAGNTGELFF | TGTGCCAGCAGTTTTTTAGCGGGAAACACCGGGGAGCTGTTTTTT
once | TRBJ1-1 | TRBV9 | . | CASSAGRGTEAFF | TGTGCCAGCAGCGCCGGACGGGGCACTGAAGCTTTCTTT
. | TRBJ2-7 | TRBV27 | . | CASKLGTQENEQYF | TGTGCCAGCAAGTTGGGGACACAGGAAAACGAGCAGTACTTC
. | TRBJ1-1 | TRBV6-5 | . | CASSREENTEAFF | TGTGCCAGCAGTAGAGAGGAGAACACTGAAGCTTTCTTT
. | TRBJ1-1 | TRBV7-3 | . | CASSLGHANTEAFF | TGTGCCAGCAGCTTGGGACATGCGAACACTGAAGCTTTCTTT
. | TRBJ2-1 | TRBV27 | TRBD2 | CASRSAGGPQFF | TGTGCCAGCAGATCAGCGGGAGGACCTCAGTTCTTC
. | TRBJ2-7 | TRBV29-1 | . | CSGFQLGGEQYF | TGCAGCGGATTTCAATTAGGGGGCGAGCAGTACTTC
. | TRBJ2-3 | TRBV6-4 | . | CASKGQMTDTQYF | TGTGCCAGCAAGGGACAAATGACAGATACGCAGTATTTT
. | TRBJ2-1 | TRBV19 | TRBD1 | CASSIVSLGQGPPVLIF | TGTGCCAGTAGTATAGTTAGTTTAGGACAGGGGCCCCCTGTCCTGATCTTC
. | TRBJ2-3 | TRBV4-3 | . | CASSQEGTLTDTQYF | TGCGCCAGCAGCCAAGAGGGGACTCTCACGGATACGCAGTATTTT
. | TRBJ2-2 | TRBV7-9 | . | CASSLVSGNTGELFF | TGTGCCAGCAGCTTAGTTTCGGGTAACACCGGGGAGCTGTTTTTT
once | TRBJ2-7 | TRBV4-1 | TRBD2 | CASSPLFVAGNYEQYF | TGCGCCAGCAGCCCCCTGTTCGTAGCGGGGAACTACGAGCAGTACTTC
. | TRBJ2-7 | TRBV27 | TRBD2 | CASRKTAGPLTYEQYF | TGTGCCAGCAGGAAGACAGCGGGACCGCTTACCTACGAGCAGTACTTC
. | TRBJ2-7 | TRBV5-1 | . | CASSLGQLSYEQYF | TGCGCCAGCAGCTTGGGACAGCTTTCCTACGAGCAGTACTTC
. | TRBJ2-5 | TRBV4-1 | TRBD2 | CASSRFLPAGGLQETQYF | TGCGCCAGCAGCCGCTTTCTACCCGCGGGAGGCCTCCAAGAGACCCAGTACTTC
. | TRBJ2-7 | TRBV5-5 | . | CASSFLAVEQYF | TGTGCCAGCAGCTTTTTAGCCGTCGAGCAGTACTTC
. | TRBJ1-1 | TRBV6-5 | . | CASSFSRNADTEAFF | TGTGCCAGCAGTTTTAGCCGGAATGCGGACACTGAAGCTTTCTTT
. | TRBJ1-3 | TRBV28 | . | CASRPQGLGVGNTIYF | TGTGCCAGCAGGCCACAGGGTTTGGGGGTCGGAAACACCATATATTTT
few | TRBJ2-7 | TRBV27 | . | CASSLGRAPREQYF | TGTGCCAGCAGTTTAGGCAGGGCGCCCCGCGAGCAGTACTTC
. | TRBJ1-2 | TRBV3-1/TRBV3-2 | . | CASSQVRGGANGYTF | TGTGCCAGCAGCCAAGTGAGGGGGGGCGCGAATGGCTACACCTTC
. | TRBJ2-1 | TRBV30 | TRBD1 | CAWERDRGHNEQFF | TGTGCCTGGGAACGGGACAGGGGACACAATGAGCAGTTCTTC
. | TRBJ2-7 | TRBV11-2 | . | CASSLAYEQYF | TGTGCCAGCAGCTTAGCATACGAGCAGTACTTC
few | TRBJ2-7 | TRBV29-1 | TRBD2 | CSVSGTSGSRGQYF | TGCAGCGTCTCCGGGACTAGCGGGAGTAGAGGGCAGTACTTC
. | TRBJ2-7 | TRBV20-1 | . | CSASSANYEQYF | TGCAGTGCTAGTAGTGCGAACTACGAGCAGTACTTC
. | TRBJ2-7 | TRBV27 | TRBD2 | CASSLWSGGVYEQYF | TGTGCCAGCAGTTTATGGAGCGGGGGCGTCTACGAGCAGTACTTC
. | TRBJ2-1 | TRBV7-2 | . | CASSSQGGGEQFF | TGTGCCAGCAGCTCCCAGGGGGGTGGGGAGCAGTTCTTC
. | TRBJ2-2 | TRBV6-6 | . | CASSYSTWFF | TGTGCCAGCAGTTACTCGACATGGTTTTTT